The 28 T cell receptor beta chains below come from one sample, sequenced in a study of cytomegalovirus exposure and HLA in healthy donors. Using immunoSEQ multiplex PCR, the repertoire was profiled, and TCRdb retains in-frame clones only, with some absent. The sample includes about 150,000 clones, about 86% of them seen just once. Sequenced input: PBMCs. The receptors shown here come from a man between 18 and 35 years old in good health and CMV-seropositive.

The chain is built from TRBV6-5 and TRBJ1-5; D ambiguous. The CDR3 is made up of 15 amino acids. The germline V and J ends were trimmed by 0 bases and 4 bases, with 10 bases remaining between them. Germline V CDR1 and CDR2: MNHEY, SVGAGI. Here the CDR3 reads CASSYSRSGNQPQHF. The CDR3 DNA follows: TGTGCCAGCAGTTACTCGAGGTCTGGGAATCAGCCCCAGCATTTT.

This clone came up a few times. The CDR3: CASSDPGLAGEKSYNEQFF. The DNA for the CDR3 is TGTGCCAGCAGCGACCCGGGACTAGCGGGAGAGAAGTCCTACAATGAGCAGTTCTTC. The V gene is TRBV9, the J gene TRBJ2-1; 14 bases fit TRBD2. The junction had 9 bases not matched to a gene; V was cut back by 3 bases and J by 1 base. The CDR3 runs to 19 residues. The V gene's germline CDR1 is SGDLS and CDR2 YYNGEE.

V is TRBV4-2 and J is TRBJ2-2, with 12 positions matching TRBD1. This CDR3 has 18 amino acids. V shed 2 bases and J 2 bases; nucleotides not matched to a gene: 6. Germline V gives CDR1 LGHNA, CDR2 YNFKEQ. Here the CDR3 DNA reads TGTGCCAGCAGCCAATCGAAGGGACAGGGGGCTAACACCGGGGAGCTGTTTTTT. The encoded protein is CASSQSKGQGANTGELFF.

The chain uses TRBV6-6 and TRBJ2-3; D ambiguous. The V gene's germline CDR1 is MNHNY and CDR2 SVGAGI (reference sequence). The CDR3 is 14 amino acids. Trimming took 0 bases from V and 0 from J, leaving 4 bases between them. CDR3 residues: CASSYSQSTDTQYF. CDR3 sequence (DNA): TGTGCCAGCAGTTACTCCCAGAGCACAGATACGCAGTATTTT.

V gene TRBV19 combines with J gene TRBJ2-1; D perhaps matches TRBD2 (5 bases). Per germline, CDR1 LNHDA and CDR2 SQIVND (reference sequence). Between the trimmed V and J ends, which lost 4 bases and 0 bases, there was a span of 10 bases. The CDR3 spans 15 residues. CDR3 region: CASSTGSLSYNEQFF. The CDR3 DNA follows: TGTGCCAGTAGTACTGGGAGTCTCTCCTACAATGAGCAGTTCTTC.

The chain combines TRBV15 with TRBJ2-5; 7 bases are shared with TRBD1. V was clipped by 0 bases and J by 4 bases; unmatched bases: 8. The CDR3 is made up of 16 amino acids. Looked up from germline, CDR1 is LNHNV and CDR2 is YYDKDF (reference sequence). This CDR3 is CATSRESVGQRETQYF. The CDR3 nucleotides are TGTGCCACCAGCAGAGAATCCGTGGGACAGCGAGAGACCCAGTACTTC.

The chain carries TRBV5-1 and TRBJ1-5; TRBD1 matches at 8 bases. Trimming at V came to 2 bases and at J to 0 bases, leaving 1 base not matched to a gene. The CDR3 runs to 15 residues. Per the germline V gene, CDR1 is SGHRS and CDR2 is YFSETQ. CDR3 protein: CASSFGQGSNQPQHF. DNA of the CDR3: TGCGCCAGCAGCTTTGGACAGGGTAGCAATCAGCCCCAGCATTTT. Filled out from reference TRBV5-1 and TRBJ1-5, the complete variable domain reads KAGVTQTPRYLIKTRGQQVTLSCSPISGHRSVSWYQQTPGQGLQFLFEYFSETQRNKGNFPGRFSGRQFSNSRSEMNVSTLELGDSALYLCASSFGQGSNQPQHFGDGTRLSIL.

V and J are TRBV11-2 and TRBJ1-5; D uncertain. Germline V lookup: CDR1 SGHAT, CDR2 FQNNGV. Between the trimmed V and J ends, which lost 2 bases and 0 bases, there was a span of 2 bases. The CDR3 is 13 amino acids. CDR3 protein: CASSLHSNQPQHF. DNA of the CDR3: TGTGCCAGCAGCTTACATAGCAATCAGCCCCAGCATTTT.

The chain uses TRBV4-3 and TRBJ2-2; 9 bases are a match to TRBD2. With V trimmed by 3 bases and J by 2 bases, 4 bases remained unmatched. The CDR3 extends over 16 amino acids. The germline V gene has CDR1 LGHNA and CDR2 YSLEER. The CDR3, as DNA: TGCGCCAGCAGCCACGGGACTAGCCCCAACACCGGGGAGCTGTTTTTT. It codes for CASSHGTSPNTGELFF.

J is TRBJ1-5 and V is TRBV19; 7 nucleotides match TRBD1. The CDR3 is made up of 12 amino acids. The junction had 2 bases not matched to a gene; V was cut back by 8 bases and J by 4 bases. Germline assignment: CDR1 LNHDA and CDR2 SQIVND (reference sequence). CDR3 nucleotides: TGTGCCAGTCGGGACAGTAATCAGCCCCAGCATTTT. This codes for CASRDSNQPQHF.

The chain employs TRBV4-3 and TRBJ1-5; D not certain. Trimming cost V 0 bases and J 1 base, with 13 bases left between them. The germline gives CDR1 LGHNA, CDR2 YSLEER. The CDR3 spans 17 residues. The chain's CDR3 is CASSQDRSAGSNQPQHF. The CDR3, as DNA: TGCGCCAGCAGCCAAGATAGAAGCGCTGGGAGCAATCAGCCCCAGCATTTT.

The chain couples TRBV6-5 to TRBJ2-5; D not resolved. The ends were cut back, 5 bases at V and 4 bases at J, with 14 bases in the middle. Per germline, CDR1 MNHEY and CDR2 SVGAGI. The CDR3 loop spans 14 amino acids. CDR3 sequence: CASSPLRAGETQYF. CDR3 bases: TGTGCCAGCAGTCCCCTGAGAGCCGGAGAGACCCAGTACTTC.

This chain connects TRBV19 to TRBJ1-5, with D perhaps matching TRBD1 (5 bases). The CDR3 runs 12 residues. The germline V gene encodes CDR1 LNHDA and CDR2 SQIVND (reference sequence). Trimming took off 7 bases at V and 3 bases at J, with 7 bases between the two ends. The CDR3 protein is CASTDTNQPQHF. In DNA form, the CDR3 reads TGTGCCAGTACGGACACCAATCAGCCCCAGCATTTT.

This clone was recorded a few times. The chain employs TRBV2 and TRBJ1-2; 8 nucleotides agree with TRBD1. Germline values: CDR1 SNHLY, CDR2 FYNNEI. V trimming: 5 bases; J trimming: 4 bases; junction bases outside the gene matches: 6. The CDR3 has 14 amino acids. CDR3 loop: CASSLGQGGYGYTF. CDR3 bases: TGTGCCAGCAGTCTCGGACAGGGCGGCTATGGCTACACCTTC.

CDR3 DNA: TGTGCCAGCAGCTCGACCGGGACAGGGATATATGGCTACACCTTC. Its protein is CASSSTGTGIYGYTF. The chain links TRBV5-6 to TRBJ1-2; 9 nucleotides line up with TRBD1. The CDR3 totals 15 residues. CDR1 SGHDT and CDR2 YYEEEE come from the germline V gene. Unmatched junction bases numbered 8, after V lost 3 bases and J lost 5 bases.

This sequence joins TRBV5-1 and TRBJ1-5; a possible D gene is TRBD1 (6 bases). The CDR3 is 17 amino acids. Trimming took off 0 bases at V and 0 bases at J, with 13 bases between the two ends. The germline V gene has CDR1 SGHRS and CDR2 YFSETQ. In DNA, the CDR3 is TGCGCCAGCAGCTTGGAAGGGGGATTCGGTAGCAATCAGCCCCAGCATTTT. Its translation is CASSLEGGFGSNQPQHF.

This chain connects TRBV5-6 to TRBJ2-7; D is possibly TRBD1 (5 bases). The ends were cut back, 0 bases at V and 1 base at J, with 11 bases in the middle. The CDR3 sequence is 15 residues long. CDR1 SGHDT and CDR2 YYEEEE come from the germline V gene. The CDR3 protein is CASSLGQGFSYEQYF. DNA of the CDR3: TGTGCCAGCAGCTTGGGCCAGGGATTTTCCTACGAGCAGTACTTC.

V is TRBV7-9 and J is TRBJ2-7; 9 bases match TRBD1. V was clipped by 3 bases and J by 12 bases; unmatched bases: 9. CDR1 is SEHNR, CDR2 FQNEAQ, per germline (reference sequence). CDR3 length: 13 residues. The CDR3 bases are TGTGCCAGCAGCTTGCCGGGACAGGGCCGCCGGTACTTC. Translated: CASSLPGQGRRYF.

This chain links TRBV29-1 with TRBJ2-1; 10 bases agree with TRBD1. The CDR3 covers 13 residues. The V gene end was trimmed by 4 bases and the J gene end by 8 bases; junction bases not matched to a gene: 5. The germline CDR1 and CDR2 sequences are SQVTM and ANQGSEA. The CDR3 reads CSVVGTGDDEQFF. The CDR3 nucleotides are TGCAGCGTTGTAGGGACAGGGGATGATGAGCAGTTCTTC.

The CDR3 DNA sequence: TGTGCCAGCAGCGCCGGACTAGCGGCCTCCTACGAGCAGTACTTC. It codes for CASSAGLAASYEQYF. The V gene is TRBV9, the J gene TRBJ2-7; 10 bases fit TRBD2. Germline V CDR1 and CDR2: SGDLS, YYNGEE. The CDR3 is 15 amino acids. V dropped 3 bases and J dropped 0; count of bases not matched to a gene: 3.

The chain uses TRBV19 and TRBJ2-7, with D possibly being TRBD1 (5 bases). Between the trimmed V and J ends, which lost 4 bases and 0 bases, there was a span of 10 bases. The CDR3 consists of 14 residues. Per germline, CDR1 LNHDA and CDR2 SQIVND (reference sequence). This CDR3 is CASSKQGSSYEQYF. CDR3 in DNA: TGTGCCAGTAGTAAGCAGGGTAGCTCCTACGAGCAGTACTTC.

The CDR3 DNA sequence: TGTGCCAGCAGCCTAAGGGACAACTACGAGCAGTACTTC. It yields the protein CASSLRDNYEQYF. This chain joins TRBV11-3 and TRBJ2-7, with a tentative D call TRBD1 (6 bases). Germline-derived CDR1 and CDR2 are SGHNT and YENEEA. Trimming took off 5 bases at V and 3 bases at J, with 11 bases between the two ends. This CDR3 region has 13 residues.

This clone was seen once. The chain links TRBV5-1 to TRBJ2-7; 8 positions agree with TRBD1. The germline V gene has CDR1 SGHRS and CDR2 YFSETQ. This CDR3 is 13 amino acids long. The V and J ends lost 4 bases and 4 bases, in that order; junction bases with no gene match: 4. CDR3 region: CASSMDRAYEQYF. In DNA, the CDR3 is TGCGCCAGCAGCATGGACAGGGCTTACGAGCAGTACTTC.

This chain links TRBV5-1 with TRBJ2-1, with 10 bases lining up with TRBD1. The CDR3 loop spans 15 amino acids. Unmatched junction bases numbered 7, after V lost 4 bases and J lost 6 bases. CDR1 and CDR2 (germline): SGHRS, YFSETQ. CDR3 loop: CASSPGTGEGNEQFF. The CDR3 region has the DNA TGCGCCAGCAGCCCCGGGACAGGGGAGGGCAATGAGCAGTTCTTC.

This chain connects TRBV9 to TRBJ1-4; a possible D gene is TRBD1 (5 bases). V dropped 0 bases and J dropped 0 bases, with 9 bases sitting between them. The CDR3 has 16 amino acids. The germline CDR1 and CDR2 sequences are SGDLS and YYNGEE. CDR3 protein: CASSVGQTPTNEKLFF. The CDR3 DNA reads TGTGCCAGCAGCGTAGGACAGACACCAACTAATGAAAAACTGTTTTTT.

This clone was found a few times. V and J are TRBV4-1 and TRBJ2-1, with 10 bases aligning to TRBD2. The CDR3 contains 17 residues. Germline CDR1 is MGHRA and CDR2 is YSYEKL. The V and J ends lost 2 bases and 5 bases, in that order; junction bases with no gene match: 9. The CDR3 sequence is CASSQPPRTSGHNEQFF. The CDR3 nucleotides read TGCGCCAGCAGCCAACCGCCCAGGACTAGCGGACACAATGAGCAGTTCTTC.

The V and J genes are TRBV4-2 and TRBJ2-1; 14 bases match TRBD2. The CDR3 loop spans 18 amino acids. Germline trimming cut 0 bases from V and 3 bases from J; bases unmatched to any gene: 4. In germline, CDR1 is LGHNA, CDR2 YNFKEQ. DNA of the CDR3: TGTGCCAGCAGCCAAGAGACTAGCGGGAGGGCCCTCTACAATGAGCAGTTCTTC. Translated, it gives CASSQETSGRALYNEQFF.

The CDR3 loop is CASSYTRSGGAGDTQYF. Written as DNA, the CDR3 is TGTGCCAGCAGCTACACCCGAAGCGGGGGGGCCGGAGATACGCAGTATTTT. This chain connects TRBV11-2 to TRBJ2-3, with 10 bases fitting TRBD2. Looked up from germline, CDR1 is SGHAT and CDR2 is FQNNGV. The CDR3 consists of 17 residues. The trim removed 4 bases at V and 5 bases at J, leaving 12 bases unmatched. Full variable domain (rest looked up from reference TRBV11-2 and TRBJ2-3): EAGVAQSPRYKIIEKRQSVAFWCNPISGHATLYWYQQILGQGPKLLIQFQNNGVVDDSQLPKDRFSAERLKGVDSTLKIQPAKLEDSAVYLCASSYTRSGGAGDTQYFGPGTRLTVL.